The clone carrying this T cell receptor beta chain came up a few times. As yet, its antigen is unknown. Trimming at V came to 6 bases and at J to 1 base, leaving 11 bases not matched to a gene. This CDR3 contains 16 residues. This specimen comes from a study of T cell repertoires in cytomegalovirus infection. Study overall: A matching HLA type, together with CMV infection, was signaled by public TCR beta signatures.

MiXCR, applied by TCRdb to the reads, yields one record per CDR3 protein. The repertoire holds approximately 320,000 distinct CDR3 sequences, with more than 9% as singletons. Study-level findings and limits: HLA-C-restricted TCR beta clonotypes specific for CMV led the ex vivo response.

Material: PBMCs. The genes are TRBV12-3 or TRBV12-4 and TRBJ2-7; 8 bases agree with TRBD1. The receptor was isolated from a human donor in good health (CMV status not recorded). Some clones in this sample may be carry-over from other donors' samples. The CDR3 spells CASSQIRGQGSYEQYF. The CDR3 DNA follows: TGTGCCAGCAGCCAAATCCGAGGACAGGGATCCTACGAGCAGTACTTC.